This entry lists 24 T cell receptor beta chains sequenced from one sample in a study of CD8 T cells in Susac syndrome. Random hexamers primed reverse transcription of roughly 0.5 to 1 ug RNA. TCRdb analysed the immunoSEQ multiplex PCR reads with MiXCR anew, one entry per CDR3 protein. The table shows 180,000 or so distinct CDR3 sequences, with over 85% occurring only once. The sequencing input was CD4+ T cells from PBMCs. The receptors here all came from a human donor in good health.

The J gene is TRBJ2-7, the V gene TRBV3-1; 8 bases are a match to TRBD1. The J segment lost 3 bases and the V segment lost 4 bases, leaving 5 bases of the junction unmatched. The germline V gene encodes CDR1 LGHDT and CDR2 YNNKEL (reference sequence). The CDR3 loop spans 14 amino acids. CDR3 DNA: TGTGCCAGCAGCCTAGGACAGGGAGTCTACGAGCAGTACGTC. It is translated as CASSLGQGVYEQYV.

This chain links TRBV27 with TRBJ1-5; D unresolved. Trimming took off 2 bases at V and 6 bases at J, with 5 bases between the two ends. This CDR3 contains 12 residues. CDR1 is MNHEY and CDR2 is SMNVEV in the germline V gene (reference sequence). CDR3 residues: CASSLRGQPQHF. CDR3 nucleotides: TGTGCCAGCAGTTTACGAGGTCAGCCCCAGCATTTT.

This chain joins TRBV3-1 and TRBJ2-1, with D hard to call. The CDR3 totals 14 residues. From germline, CDR1 is LGHDT and CDR2 YNNKEL (reference sequence). V lost 1 base and J lost 8, with 12 bases in between. The CDR3 DNA is TGTGCCAGCAGCCAAGGTCCACGTCGCGATGAGCAGTTCTTC. As protein: CASSQGPRRDEQFF.

This chain joins TRBV27 and TRBJ1-1; D remains ambiguous. The CDR3 loop spans 14 amino acids. V dropped 6 bases and J dropped 2 bases, with 13 bases sitting between them. The V gene's germline CDR1 is MNHEY and CDR2 SMNVEV (reference sequence). The chain's CDR3 is CASRKLRGNTEAFF. The CDR3 DNA reads as TGTGCCAGCAGGAAACTTAGAGGTAACACTGAAGCTTTCTTT.

This chain connects TRBV3-1 to TRBJ2-7; D ambiguous. Germline loops: CDR1 LGHDT, CDR2 YNNKEL (reference sequence). V dropped 10 bases and J dropped 6 bases, with 16 bases sitting between them. The CDR3 loop spans 12 amino acids. The DNA for the CDR3 is TGTGCCACCCAGGAGCCTCTTGGCGAGCAGTACTTC. Its protein product is CATQEPLGEQYF.

This chain connects TRBV4-1 to TRBJ2-6; no reliable D call. Germline CDR1 and CDR2: MGHRA and YSYEKL. The CDR3 spans 16 residues. Trimming took 4 bases from V and 0 from J, leaving 10 bases between them. The CDR3 loop reads CASSPAGGSGANVLTF. The CDR3 DNA sequence: TGCGCCAGCAGCCCAGCAGGTGGCTCTGGGGCCAACGTCCTGACTTTC.

The rearrangement links TRBV20-1 to TRBJ2-1, with 11 bases matching TRBD1. The CDR3 has 15 amino acids. The ends lost 5 bases at V and 5 bases at J; junction bases unmatched: 8. Germline assignment: CDR1 DFQATT and CDR2 SNEGSKA (reference sequence). This CDR3 reads CSAGTGTGGDNEQFF. In nucleotides, the CDR3 is TGCAGTGCTGGCACCGGGACAGGGGGGGACAATGAGCAGTTCTTC.

The V gene is TRBV6-5, the J gene TRBJ2-5; D possibly corresponds to TRBD1 (5 bases). The germline gives CDR1 MNHEY, CDR2 SVGAGI. This CDR3 has 14 amino acids. V was cut by 2 bases and J by 1 base, with 8 bases left in between. CDR3 in DNA: TGTGCCAGCAGTTACCAGGGTTTCCAAGAGACCCAGTACTTC. This codes for CASSYQGFQETQYF.

V gene TRBV27 combines with J gene TRBJ2-5, with TRBD1 as a possible D gene (5 bases). This CDR3 region has 13 residues. CDR1 MNHEY and CDR2 SMNVEV come from the germline V gene (reference sequence). Trimming removed 3 bases from V and 7 bases from J, with 12 bases in between. The CDR3 nucleotides read TGTGCCAGCAGTTTTAGTAAGGGGTGGACCCAGTACTTC. Translating it yields CASSFSKGWTQYF.

The rearrangement joins TRBV7-2 to TRBJ1-2, with D hard to call. The V end was cut by 1 base, the J end by 5 bases, with 11 bases between. There are 14 residues in the CDR3. CDR1 SGHTA and CDR2 FQGNSA come from the germline V gene. The CDR3 sequence is CASSLVPESYGYTF. CDR3 sequence (DNA): TGTGCCAGCAGCTTAGTTCCAGAATCTTATGGCTACACCTTC.

The chain has TRBV5-1 and TRBJ2-7; D perhaps matches TRBD1 (6 bases). The V end was cut by 7 bases, the J end by 0 bases, with 14 bases between. This CDR3 has 14 residues. Germline V gene sequence: CDR1 SGHRS, CDR2 YFSETQ. The CDR3 here is CASSDSMISYEQYF. CDR3 in DNA: TGCGCCAGCTCGGACAGTATGATCTCCTACGAGCAGTACTTC.

The chain links TRBV20-1 to TRBJ2-5; 8 nucleotides match TRBD1. The CDR3 sequence is 13 residues long. With V trimmed by 5 bases and J by 2 bases, 4 bases remained unmatched. Germline lookup yields CDR1 DFQATT and CDR2 SNEGSKA (reference sequence). The CDR3 is CSAPRTGQETQYF. DNA of the CDR3: TGCAGTGCTCCCAGGACAGGGCAAGAGACCCAGTACTTC.

The J gene is TRBJ2-5, the V gene TRBV20-1; D assignment may be TRBD1 or TRBD2 (5 bases each). The CDR3 extends over 15 amino acids. Trimming took 5 bases from V and 5 from J, leaving 21 bases between them. Germline CDR1 DFQATT, CDR2 SNEGSKA (reference sequence). CDR3 sequence reads: CSAGPGTIKGETQYF. CDR3 DNA: TGCAGTGCTGGGCCCGGGACGATAAAAGGGGAGACCCAGTACTTC.

The chain combines TRBV10-3 with TRBJ2-3; a possible D gene is TRBD1 (6 bases). The CDR3 consists of 14 residues. CDR1 ENHRY and CDR2 SYGVKD come from the germline V gene. V dropped 4 bases and J dropped 3 bases, with 11 bases sitting between them. The DNA for the CDR3 is TGTGCCATCAGTGTTGCAGGGGAAACAGATACGCAGTATTTT. Its translation: CAISVAGETDTQYF.

The V gene is TRBV14, the J gene TRBJ1-1; D is possibly TRBD1 (6 bases). V was trimmed by 4 bases and J by 0 bases, leaving 6 bases between them. This CDR3 comprises 13 residues. Per the germline V gene, CDR1 is SGHDN and CDR2 is FVKESK. The chain's CDR3 is CASSRTVNTEAFF. The CDR3 DNA reads TGTGCCAGCAGCCGGACAGTGAACACTGAAGCTTTCTTT.

The chain recombines TRBV20-1 with TRBJ1-1; the D is unclear. Per germline, CDR1 DFQATT and CDR2 SNEGSKA (reference sequence). With 3 bases removed from V and 0 bases from J, the gap between germline ends came to 17 bases. The CDR3 totals 16 residues. The CDR3 DNA sequence: TGCAGTGCTAGTTCCGCGGCAGGTTTAATGAACACTGAAGCTTTCTTT. Translating it yields CSASSAAGLMNTEAFF.

This chain joins TRBV4-3 and TRBJ2-7; TRBD2 is a possible D gene (5 bases). The germline V and J ends were trimmed by 3 bases and 12 bases, with 18 bases remaining between them. CDR1 and CDR2 from the germline V gene are LGHNA and YSLEER. CDR3 length: 13 amino acids. The CDR3 DNA reads TGCGCCAGCAGCCAGATTGGTGTACAGAGGGTGTACTTC. Translation gives CASSQIGVQRVYF.

The gene calls are TRBV20-1 and TRBJ2-1; D gene unclear. The V gene lost 3 bases and the J gene lost 8 bases, with 8 bases spanning the gap. This CDR3 comprises 11 residues. The germline gives CDR1 DFQATT, CDR2 SNEGSKA (reference sequence). The CDR3 nucleotides read TGCAGTGCTAGGGCCTTCGATGAGCAGTTCTTC. Its protein is CSARAFDEQFF.

The chain carries TRBV4-3 and TRBJ2-6; TRBD1 aligns across 7 bases. This CDR3 has 16 amino acids. Trimming cost V 3 bases and J 0 bases; bases outside gene matches: 2. The germline V gene has CDR1 LGHNA and CDR2 YSLEER. CDR3: CASSHHRGSGANVLTF. CDR3 in DNA: TGCGCCAGCAGCCACCACAGGGGCTCTGGGGCCAACGTCCTGACTTTC.

The chain links TRBV12-3 or TRBV12-4 to TRBJ1-4; D gene uncertain. V lost 4 bases, J lost 8 bases, and 8 bases lay in between. The CDR3 loop spans 12 amino acids. CDR3 protein: CASSYPGEKLFF. CDR3 DNA: TGTGCCAGCAGTTACCCCGGGGAAAAACTGTTTTTT.

The chain has TRBV5-1 and TRBJ2-4; weak D call: TRBD1 (6 bases). The CDR3 is made up of 14 amino acids. Deletions cut 1 base from V and 1 base from J, with 6 bases between. Germline V lookup: CDR1 SGHRS, CDR2 YFSETQ. For the CDR3, the DNA is TGCGCCAGCAGCTTGCAGGGGGCCAAAAACATTCAGTACTTC. Its translation is CASSLQGAKNIQYF.

This chain connects TRBV7-8 to TRBJ2-1; D is possibly TRBD1 (5 bases). Per the germline V gene, CDR1 is SGHVS and CDR2 is FQNEAQ. The germline V and J ends were trimmed by 5 bases and 3 bases, with 14 bases remaining between them. This CDR3 region has 15 residues. The CDR3 loop reads CASSAGAGNYNEQFF. The CDR3 nucleotides read TGTGCCAGCAGCGCTGGGGCAGGGAACTACAATGAGCAGTTCTTC.

The chain carries TRBV28 and TRBJ2-4, with D perhaps matching TRBD1 (6 bases). Trimming left V 2 bases short and J 6 bases short, with 20 bases between. This CDR3 is 17 amino acids long. The V gene's germline CDR1 is MDHEN and CDR2 SYDVKM. CDR3 in amino acids: CASSLLSRRDTPNIQYF. The CDR3, as DNA: TGTGCCAGCAGTTTACTAAGCAGACGGGACACCCCAAACATTCAGTACTTC.

The V call is TRBV4-3, the J call TRBJ2-2, with TRBD1 identical over 7 bases. V shed 4 bases and J 2 bases; nucleotides not matched to a gene: 4. CDR3 length equals 15 residues. Germline V gene data show CDR1 as LGHNA and CDR2 as YSLEER. DNA of the CDR3: TGCGCCAGCAGCCTACGGACAGGAAACACCGGGGAGCTGTTTTTT. Protein product: CASSLRTGNTGELFF.